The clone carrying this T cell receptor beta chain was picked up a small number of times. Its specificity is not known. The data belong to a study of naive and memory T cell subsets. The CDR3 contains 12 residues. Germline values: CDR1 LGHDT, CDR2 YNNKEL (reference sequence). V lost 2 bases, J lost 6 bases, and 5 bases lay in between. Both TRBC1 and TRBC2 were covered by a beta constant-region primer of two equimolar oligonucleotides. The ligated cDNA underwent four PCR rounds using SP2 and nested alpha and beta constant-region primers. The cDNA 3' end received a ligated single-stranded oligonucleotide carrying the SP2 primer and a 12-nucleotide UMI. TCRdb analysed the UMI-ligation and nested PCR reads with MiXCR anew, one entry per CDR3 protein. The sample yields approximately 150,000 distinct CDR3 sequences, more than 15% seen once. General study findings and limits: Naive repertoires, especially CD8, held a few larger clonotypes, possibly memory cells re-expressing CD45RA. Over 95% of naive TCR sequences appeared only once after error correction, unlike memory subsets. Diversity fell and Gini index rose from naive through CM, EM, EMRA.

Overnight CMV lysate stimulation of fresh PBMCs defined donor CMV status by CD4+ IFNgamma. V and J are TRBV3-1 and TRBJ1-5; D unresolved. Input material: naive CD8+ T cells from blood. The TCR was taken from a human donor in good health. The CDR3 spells CASSQLGQPQHF. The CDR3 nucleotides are TGTGCCAGCAGCCAATTGGGTCAGCCCCAGCATTTT.